This is a list of T cell receptor beta chains from one sample in a study of T cells in Graves' hyperthyroidism and ophthalmopathy. TCRdb used MiXCR to reprocess the multiplex PCR reads, holding one entry per CDR3 protein. The sample has 650,000 to 750,000 distinct CDR3 sequences; 14% are singletons. The sample was blood. These receptors originate from a woman between 18 and 30 years old with Graves' hyperthyroidism. The CDR3 runs from the conserved cysteine through the conserved F or W.

J gene: TRBJ2-7; V gene: TRBV7-9; CDR3 protein: CASSLIGTGAYEQYF
J gene: TRBJ2-5; V gene: TRBV7-2; CDR3 protein: CASSLGTGLAQETQYF
J gene: TRBJ2-5; V gene: TRBV2; CDR3 protein: CASRRGLSGETQYF
J gene: TRBJ1-2; V gene: TRBV3-1; CDR3 protein: CASSHPMGQGISGYTF
J gene: TRBJ2-6; V gene: TRBV2; CDR3 protein: CASLKSFSGANVLTF
J gene: TRBJ1-2; V gene: TRBV19; CDR3 protein: CASSERVGYTF
J gene: TRBJ2-1; V gene: TRBV6-2/TRBV6-3; CDR3 protein: CASTWDTEHNEQFF
J gene: TRBJ1-5; V gene: TRBV13; CDR3 protein: CASSSGRSQPQHF
J gene: TRBJ2-1; V gene: TRBV5-1; CDR3 protein: CASRIEGAVNPYNEQFF
J gene: TRBJ1-5; V gene: TRBV28; CDR3 protein: CASSSWGPSNQPQHF
J gene: TRBJ2-1; V gene: TRBV2; CDR3 protein: CASSASREQFF
J gene: TRBJ2-1; V gene: TRBV2; CDR3 protein: CASSELGSREQFF
J gene: TRBJ2-1; V gene: TRBV10-1; CDR3 protein: CASSEGRSSYNEQFF
J gene: TRBJ2-1; V gene: TRBV20-1; CDR3 protein: CSARDLLAGYNEQFF